These 26 T cell receptor beta chains were sequenced from one sample in a study of blood T cell repertoires in COVID-19. The assay was immunoSEQ multiplex PCR, and TCRdb's table has in-frame clones only and misses some. This sample has approximately 360,000 clones, with 90% found just once. Sequencing input: peripheral blood. Every receptor here comes from a young man with active or convalescent COVID-19.

The chain combines TRBV25-1 with TRBJ2-7; a possible D gene is TRBD1 (6 bases). Per germline, CDR1 MGHDK and CDR2 SYGVNS. CDR3 length: 14 residues. Trimming pared 3 bases from V and 2 bases from J, leaving 11 bases between. In nucleotides, the CDR3 is TGTGCCAGCAGTGACAGGGGCTTCCCCTACGAGCAGTACTTC. It is translated as CASSDRGFPYEQYF.

This clone was seen only once. The V gene is TRBV27, the J gene TRBJ1-5; TRBD1 matches at 11 bases. Trimming removed 6 bases from V and 7 bases from J; junction bases left unmatched: 8. Germline V lookup: CDR1 MNHEY, CDR2 SMNVEV (reference sequence). The CDR3 contains 15 residues. The CDR3 DNA follows: TGTGCCAGCAGAAACTGGACAGGGGGCTGGCAGCCCCAGCATTTT. Its translation: CASRNWTGGWQPQHF.

The rearrangement links TRBV3-1 (or the pseudogene TRBV3-2) to TRBJ2-7; 7 bases map to TRBD1. V dropped 2 bases and J dropped 0; count of bases not matched to a gene: 10. CDR1 LGHDT and CDR2 YNNKEL come from the germline V gene (reference sequence). This CDR3 has 17 residues. CDR3 loop: CASSQPRAAGGSYEQYF. CDR3 DNA sequence: TGTGCCAGCAGCCAACCACGAGCGGCAGGGGGCTCCTACGAGCAGTACTTC.

This clone showed up just once. The V call is TRBV5-1, the J call TRBJ2-7, with TRBD1 matching 8 bases. V trimming: 4 bases; J trimming: 0 bases; junction bases outside the gene matches: 6. This CDR3 is 15 amino acids long. Germline loops: CDR1 SGHRS, CDR2 YFSETQ. CDR3 loop: CASSRTGGNSYEQYF. The CDR3, as DNA: TGCGCCAGCAGCAGAACAGGGGGTAACTCCTACGAGCAGTACTTC.

In its sample, this clone was seen a few times. CDR3: CASSQDLWRRAYGYTF. CDR3 nucleotides: TGTGCCAGCAGCCAAGATCTATGGCGCAGGGCTTATGGCTACACCTTC. The V gene is TRBV3-1 (or the pseudogene TRBV3-2), the J gene TRBJ1-2; D is possibly TRBD1 (5 bases). Trimming took 0 bases from V and 5 from J, leaving 16 bases between them. This CDR3 has 16 amino acids. Germline CDR1 LGHDT, CDR2 YNNKEL (reference sequence).

This chain links TRBV30 with TRBJ1-5; TRBD1 agrees at 8 bases. The CDR3 spans 15 residues. CDR1 is GTSNPN and CDR2 is SVGIG in the germline V gene (reference sequence). J gave up 3 bases and V 1 base, and 5 bases lay outside the gene matches. The CDR3 DNA reads TGTGCCTGGAGTGCCGCGGACAGGGTCAATCAGCCCCAGCATTTT. Its protein is CAWSAADRVNQPQHF.

The chain combines TRBV28 with TRBJ1-1; D is possibly TRBD1 (6 bases). This CDR3 has 14 amino acids. Germline CDR1 reads MDHEN; CDR2 reads SYDVKM. The V end was cut by 3 bases, the J end by 6 bases, with 14 bases between. The CDR3 region has the DNA TGTGCCAGCAGTTTTTTTGGGGGCGTCTCTGAAGCTTTCTTT. This gives the protein CASSFFGGVSEAFF.

This clone was seen only a few times. The chain combines TRBV28 with TRBJ1-1; possibly TRBD1 for D (6 bases). Looked up from germline, CDR1 is MDHEN and CDR2 is SYDVKM. CDR3 length: 15 amino acids. The V end was cut by 3 bases, the J end by 4 bases, with 15 bases between. The DNA for the CDR3 is TGTGCCAGCAGTTTTCGTGGGGGCGCCTCCACTGAAGCTTTCTTT. Amino acids: CASSFRGGASTEAFF.

The chain is built from TRBV4-1 and TRBJ1-5; D unclear. The V gene lost 4 bases and the J gene lost 3 bases, with 10 bases spanning the gap. The CDR3 runs to 14 residues. The V gene's germline CDR1 is MGHRA and CDR2 YSYEKL. The chain's CDR3 is CASSPLGLNQPQHF. The CDR3 DNA reads TGCGCCAGCAGCCCCCTGGGCCTCAATCAGCCCCAGCATTTT.

This chain joins TRBV29-1 and TRBJ2-1; maybe TRBD2 (6 bases). Germline-derived CDR1 and CDR2 are SQVTM and ANQGSEA. The CDR3 has 15 amino acids. The V and J ends lost 1 base and 3 bases respectively, with 13 bases between them. In nucleotides, the CDR3 is TGCAGCGTTGAAGGCGGGGTACCGGGCTACAATGAGCAGTTCTTC. It translates to CSVEGGVPGYNEQFF.

The chain employs TRBV6-4 and TRBJ2-3; D gene uncertain. V gave up 4 bases and J gave up 0 bases, with 20 bases separating them. The CDR3 runs to 18 residues. The V gene's germline CDR1 is MRHNA and CDR2 SNTAGT. CDR3 region: CASSVNLRTAGSTDTQYF. The CDR3 DNA follows: TGTGCCAGCAGTGTGAACTTGCGCACAGCCGGAAGCACAGATACGCAGTATTTT.

The J gene is TRBJ2-3, the V gene TRBV24-1; tentative D call: TRBD1 (6 bases). Germline V gene data show CDR1 as KGHDR and CDR2 as SFDVKD. CDR3 length: 14 residues. V lost 4 bases, J lost 0 bases, and 7 bases lay in between. The CDR3 protein is CATSEQGSTDTQYF. CDR3 nucleotides: TGTGCCACCAGTGAACAGGGTAGCACAGATACGCAGTATTTT.

The chain has TRBV5-1 and TRBJ2-7, with D hard to call. The length of the CDR3 is 12 residues. With 0 bases removed from V and 4 bases from J, the gap between germline ends came to 5 bases. Germline CDR1 is SGHRS and CDR2 is YFSETQ. CDR3 DNA: TGCGCCAGCAGCTTGGAACAGTACGAGCAGTACTTC. This translates into CASSLEQYEQYF.

The chain carries TRBV6-5 and TRBJ2-7; 8 nucleotides match TRBD1. The CDR3 has 14 amino acids. Losses at the gene ends were 7 bases for V and 3 bases for J; bases not matched to a gene: 8. Germline loops: CDR1 MNHEY, CDR2 SVGAGI. Here the CDR3 reads CASTVQGEDYEQYF. The CDR3 DNA is TGTGCCAGCACTGTACAGGGGGAGGACTACGAGCAGTACTTC.

The CDR3 is CASSPLLRAPISPLHF. In DNA form, the CDR3 reads TGTGCCAGCAGCCCTTTGCTGAGGGCGCCCATTTCACCCCTCCACTTT. The chain links TRBV11-2 to TRBJ1-6; no clear D. The V gene lost 5 bases and the J gene lost 9 bases, with 20 bases spanning the gap. Germline-derived CDR1 and CDR2 are SGHAT and FQNNGV. The CDR3 consists of 16 residues.

This clone has a single count. The V and J genes are TRBV11-2 and TRBJ1-1; possibly TRBD1 for D (6 bases). The V end lost 2 bases, the J end lost 10 bases, and 14 bases lay between the germline ends. There are 13 residues in the CDR3. Germline V gene lookup returns CDR1 SGHAT and CDR2 FQNNGV. The CDR3 region has the DNA TGTGCCAGCAGCTTACCCAACAGGGATCGAGCTTTCTTT. Protein sequence: CASSLPNRDRAFF.

Regarding this clone: This sample includes further DNA sequences coding for the same CDR3. V and J are TRBV5-1 and TRBJ1-1, with TRBD1 identical over 7 bases. The trim removed 1 base at V and 0 bases at J, leaving 3 bases unmatched. This CDR3 has 15 amino acids. Germline V gene lookup returns CDR1 SGHRS and CDR2 YFSETQ. Here the CDR3 reads CASSLTGAVNTEAFF. CDR3 coding DNA: TGCGCCAGCAGCTTGACAGGGGCAGTGAACACTGAAGCTTTCTTT. Looking up the rest from reference TRBV5-1 and TRBJ1-1 gives the full variable domain: KAGVTQTPRYLIKTRGQQVTLSCSPISGHRSVSWYQQTPGQGLQFLFEYFSETQRNKGNFPGRFSGRQFSNSRSEMNVSTLELGDSALYLCASSLTGAVNTEAFFGQGTRLTVV.

The genes are TRBV4-3 and TRBJ1-6; tentatively, D is TRBD1 (5 bases). The CDR3 is made up of 16 amino acids. Germline V gives CDR1 LGHNA, CDR2 YSLEER. The ends were cut back, 4 bases at V and 13 bases at J, with 23 bases in the middle. CDR3 protein: CASSPDRRGVPWPLHF. As DNA, the CDR3 is TGCGCCAGCAGCCCCGATAGGAGGGGAGTCCCATGGCCCCTCCACTTT.

This clone has a single count. The chain uses TRBV29-1 and TRBJ2-7; D might be TRBD2 (6 bases). CDR1 is SQVTM and CDR2 is ANQGSEA in the germline V gene. CDR3 size: 15 residues. V was pared by 7 bases and J by 3 bases, with 22 bases between. The CDR3 loop reads CSASGGDVGIYEQYF. The CDR3 DNA reads as TGCAGCGCCTCCGGAGGGGACGTGGGCATCTACGAGCAGTACTTC.

The rearrangement links TRBV5-1 to TRBJ2-5; 7 positions agree with TRBD2. The trim removed 4 bases at V and 3 bases at J, leaving 6 bases unmatched. The CDR3 contains 14 residues. Germline CDR1 SGHRS, CDR2 YFSETQ. The CDR3 loop is CASSPPGLEETQYF. CDR3 in DNA: TGCGCCAGCAGCCCGCCCGGACTAGAAGAGACCCAGTACTTC.

The V gene is TRBV5-4, the J gene TRBJ1-6, with 8 bases fitting TRBD1. The CDR3 extends over 15 amino acids. The germline V gene has CDR1 SGHNT and CDR2 YYREEE (reference sequence). V shed 0 bases, J shed 9 bases, and the junction held 5 bases outside the gene matches. In DNA, the CDR3 is TGTGCCAGCAGCTTGGCCGGACAGGGAGGTTCACCCCTCCACTTT. Translating it yields CASSLAGQGGSPLHF.

This clone was seen once. The V call is TRBV27, the J call TRBJ1-1, with a weak D call TRBD1 (6 bases). Germline CDR1 and CDR2: MNHEY and SMNVEV (reference sequence). Trimming left V 5 bases short and J 2 bases short, with 18 bases between. The CDR3 has 16 residues. This chain's CDR3 is CASSPVLGQINTEAFF. CDR3 bases: TGTGCCAGCAGTCCGGTGTTGGGACAAATAAACACTGAAGCTTTCTTT.

V is TRBV2 and J is TRBJ1-5; TRBD1 matches at 9 bases. The CDR3 contains 14 residues. Germline V gene sequence: CDR1 SNHLY, CDR2 FYNNEI. J gave up 5 bases and V 6 bases, and 5 bases lay outside the gene matches. This CDR3 is CASRTTGGHQPQHF. The CDR3 region has the DNA TGTGCCAGCAGGACGACAGGGGGACATCAGCCCCAGCATTTT.

The chain employs TRBV5-6 and TRBJ1-4; tentatively, D is TRBD1 (5 bases). Germline V lookup: CDR1 SGHDT, CDR2 YYEEEE. Trimming took off 3 bases at V and 5 bases at J, with 8 bases between the two ends. The CDR3 loop spans 13 amino acids. The CDR3 sequence is CASSSRVNEKLFF. The CDR3 DNA sequence: TGTGCCAGCAGCTCCAGGGTCAATGAAAAACTGTTTTTT.

V is TRBV12-3 or TRBV12-4 and J is TRBJ2-7; D unresolved. V lost 6 bases and J lost 4, with 7 bases in between. This CDR3 region has 11 residues. CDR3 loop: CASRGVYEQYF. CDR3 bases: TGTGCCAGCAGAGGAGTGTACGAGCAGTACTTC.

This chain joins TRBV6-5 and TRBJ2-7; tentatively, D is TRBD2 (5 bases). Germline V gives CDR1 MNHEY, CDR2 SVGAGI. This CDR3 has 13 residues. V was clipped by 6 bases and J by 3 bases, with 12 bases between them. The CDR3 reads CASRRAARYEQYF. Written as DNA, the CDR3 is TGTGCCAGCAGGCGAGCGGCTCGCTACGAGCAGTACTTC.